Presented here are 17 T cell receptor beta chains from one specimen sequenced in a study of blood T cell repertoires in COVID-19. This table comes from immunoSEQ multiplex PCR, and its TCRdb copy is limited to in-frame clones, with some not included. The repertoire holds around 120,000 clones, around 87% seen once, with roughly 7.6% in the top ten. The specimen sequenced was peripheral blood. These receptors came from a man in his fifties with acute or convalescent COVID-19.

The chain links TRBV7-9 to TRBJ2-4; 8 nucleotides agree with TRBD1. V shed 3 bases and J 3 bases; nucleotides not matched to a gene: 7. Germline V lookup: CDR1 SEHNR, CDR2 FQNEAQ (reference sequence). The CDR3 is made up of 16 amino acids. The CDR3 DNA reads TGTGCCAGCAGCTTTTTTCAGGGGGCCGGCAAAAACATTCAGTACTTC. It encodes CASSFFQGAGKNIQYF.

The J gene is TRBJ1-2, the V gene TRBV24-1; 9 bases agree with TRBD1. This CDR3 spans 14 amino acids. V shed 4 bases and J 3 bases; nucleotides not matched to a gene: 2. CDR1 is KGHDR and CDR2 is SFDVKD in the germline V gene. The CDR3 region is CATSDRQGDYGYTF. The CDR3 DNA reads TGTGCCACCAGTGACCGACAGGGGGACTATGGCTACACCTTC.

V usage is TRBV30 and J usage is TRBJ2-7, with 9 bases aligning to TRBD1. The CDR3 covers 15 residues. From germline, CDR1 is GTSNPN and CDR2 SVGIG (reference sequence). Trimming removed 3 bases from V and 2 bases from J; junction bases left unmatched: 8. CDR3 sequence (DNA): TGTGCCTGGAGCGAAGACAGGGGGTCTCCCTACGAGCAGTACTTC. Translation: CAWSEDRGSPYEQYF.

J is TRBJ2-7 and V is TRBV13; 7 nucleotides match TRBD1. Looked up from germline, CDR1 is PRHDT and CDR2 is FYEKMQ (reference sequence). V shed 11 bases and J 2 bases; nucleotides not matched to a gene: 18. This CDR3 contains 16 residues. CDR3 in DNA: TGTGCCGGCCGCTACGAACCTCGGGACAGTACCTACGAGCAGTACTTC. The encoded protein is CAGRYEPRDSTYEQYF. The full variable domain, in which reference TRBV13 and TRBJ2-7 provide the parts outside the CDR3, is AAGVIQSPRHLIKEKRETATLKCYPIPRHDTVYWYQQGPGQDPQFLISFYEKMQSDKGSIPDRFSAQQFSDYHSELNMSSLELGDSALYFCAGRYEPRDSTYEQYFGPGTRLTVT.

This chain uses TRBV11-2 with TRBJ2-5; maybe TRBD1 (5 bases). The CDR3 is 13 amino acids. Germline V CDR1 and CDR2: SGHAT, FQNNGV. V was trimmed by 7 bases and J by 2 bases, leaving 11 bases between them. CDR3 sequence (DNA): TGTGCCAGCACCAGGGCAGGACAAGAGACCCAGTACTTC. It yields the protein CASTRAGQETQYF.

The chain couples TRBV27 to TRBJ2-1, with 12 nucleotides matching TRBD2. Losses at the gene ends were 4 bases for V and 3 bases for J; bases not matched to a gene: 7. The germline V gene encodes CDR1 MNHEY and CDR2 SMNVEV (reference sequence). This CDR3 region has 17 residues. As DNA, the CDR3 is TGTGCCAGCAGTTCCCCCGGACTAGCGGGGTACTACAATGAGCAGTTCTTC. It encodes CASSSPGLAGYYNEQFF.

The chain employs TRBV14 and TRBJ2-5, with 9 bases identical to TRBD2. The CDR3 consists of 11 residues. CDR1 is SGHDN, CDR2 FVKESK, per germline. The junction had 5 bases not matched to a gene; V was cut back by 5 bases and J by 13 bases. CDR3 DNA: TGTGCCAGCAGCAATAGCGGGAGCCGGTACTTC. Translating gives CASSNSGSRYF.

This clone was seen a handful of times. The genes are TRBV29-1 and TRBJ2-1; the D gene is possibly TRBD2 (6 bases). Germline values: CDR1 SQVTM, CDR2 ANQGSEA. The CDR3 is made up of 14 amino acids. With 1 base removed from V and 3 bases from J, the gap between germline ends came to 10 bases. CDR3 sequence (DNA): TGCAGCGTTGAAGTGGCGGGACGCTACAATGAGCAGTTCTTC. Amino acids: CSVEVAGRYNEQFF.

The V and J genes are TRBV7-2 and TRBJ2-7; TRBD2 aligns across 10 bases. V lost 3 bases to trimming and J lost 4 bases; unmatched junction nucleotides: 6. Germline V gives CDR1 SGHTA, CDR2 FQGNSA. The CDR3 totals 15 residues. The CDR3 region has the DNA TGTGCCAGCAGCTTTATCGGGACTAGCGCGTACGAGCAGTACTTC. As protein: CASSFIGTSAYEQYF.

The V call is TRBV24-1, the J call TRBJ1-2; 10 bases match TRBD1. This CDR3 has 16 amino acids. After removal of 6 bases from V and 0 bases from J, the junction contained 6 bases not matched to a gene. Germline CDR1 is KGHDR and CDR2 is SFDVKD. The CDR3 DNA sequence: TGTGCCACCAGTTTCCGGACAGGGGGGACTAACTATGGCTACACCTTC. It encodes CATSFRTGGTNYGYTF.

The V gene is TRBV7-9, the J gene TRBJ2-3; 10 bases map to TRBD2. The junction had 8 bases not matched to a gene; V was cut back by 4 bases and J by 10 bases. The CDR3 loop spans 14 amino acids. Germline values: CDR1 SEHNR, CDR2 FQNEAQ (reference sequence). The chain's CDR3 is CASSSAPSGSSQYF. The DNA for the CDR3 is TGTGCCAGCAGCTCCGCCCCTAGCGGGAGCTCGCAGTATTTT.

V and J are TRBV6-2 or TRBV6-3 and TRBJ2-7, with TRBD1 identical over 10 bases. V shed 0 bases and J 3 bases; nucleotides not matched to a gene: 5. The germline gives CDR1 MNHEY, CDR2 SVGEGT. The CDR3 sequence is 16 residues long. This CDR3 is CASSYSEDRGFYEQYF. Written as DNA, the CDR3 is TGTGCCAGCAGTTACTCGGAGGACAGGGGGTTCTACGAGCAGTACTTC.

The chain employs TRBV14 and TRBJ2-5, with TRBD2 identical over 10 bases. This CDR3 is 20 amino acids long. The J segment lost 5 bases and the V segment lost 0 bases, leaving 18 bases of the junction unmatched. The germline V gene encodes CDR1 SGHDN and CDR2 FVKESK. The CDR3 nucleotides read TGTGCCAGCAGCCAAGATTGGACACCTTTAGCGGGAGGATTTCATGAGACCCAGTACTTC. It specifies CASSQDWTPLAGGFHETQYF.

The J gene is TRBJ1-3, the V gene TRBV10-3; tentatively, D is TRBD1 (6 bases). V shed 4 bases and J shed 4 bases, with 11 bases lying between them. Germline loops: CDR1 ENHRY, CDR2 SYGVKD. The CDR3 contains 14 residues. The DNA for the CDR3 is TGTGCCATCAGTGCACAGGGAACGGGAAACACCATATATTTT. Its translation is CAISAQGTGNTIYF.

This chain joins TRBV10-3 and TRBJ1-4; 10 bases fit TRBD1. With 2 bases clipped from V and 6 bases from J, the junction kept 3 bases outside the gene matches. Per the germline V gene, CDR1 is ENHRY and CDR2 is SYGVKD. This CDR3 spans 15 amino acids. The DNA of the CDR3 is TGTGCCATCAGTGAGATAGGACAGGGGGATGAAAAACTGTTTTTT. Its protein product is CAISEIGQGDEKLFF.

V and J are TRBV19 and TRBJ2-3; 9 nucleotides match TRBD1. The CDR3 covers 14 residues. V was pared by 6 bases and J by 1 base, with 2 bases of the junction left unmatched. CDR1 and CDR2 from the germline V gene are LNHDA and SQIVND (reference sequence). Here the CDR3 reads CASRRDRGTDTQYF. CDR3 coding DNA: TGTGCCAGTAGGCGGGACAGGGGCACAGATACGCAGTATTTT.

For the CDR3, the DNA is TGTGCCAGCAGTCGATACGGGGGTTACAATGAGCAGTTCTTC. This codes for CASSRYGGYNEQFF. This chain connects TRBV6-4 to TRBJ2-1, with a possible D match to TRBD2 (6 bases). The CDR3 length is 14 residues. Trimming took 5 bases from V and 4 from J, leaving 12 bases between them. CDR1 MRHNA and CDR2 SNTAGT come from the germline V gene.